This T cell receptor (beta chain) was observed in a study of shared clonotypes between healthy human individuals. Study results and limitations: Shared clonotypes across all four donors exceeded non-shared ones in generation probability.

Of note for this clone: No antigen is known for it.

CD45RO-negative cells were positively selected for CCR7, leaving out terminally differentiated effector memory CD45RA+ cells. Generated by immunoSEQ multiplex PCR, the TCRdb table keeps only in-frame clones and is missing some. The sample gives about 2.1 million clones, 90% to 95% of which show up once; around 1.7% is in the top ten. The clonotype originates from a man between 18 and 29 years old in good health. Some clones in this sample may be carry-over from other donors' samples. The material sequenced was naive CD8+ T cells from PBMCs.

The CDR3 sequence: CASSTNRGPPGPQHF. The DNA for the CDR3 is TGTGCCAGTAGTACCAACAGGGGGCCCCCCGGGCCCCAGCATTTT. The chain recombines TRBV19 with TRBJ1-5; 9 bases map to TRBD1. CDR1 is LNHDA, CDR2 SQIVND, per germline (reference sequence). This CDR3 is 15 amino acids long. V dropped 4 bases and J dropped 9; count of bases not matched to a gene: 10.